A single sample is the source of the 12 T cell receptor beta chains below, sequenced in a study of T cells after yellow fever vaccination. TCRdb independently ran MiXCR on the 5' RACE reads; one entry per CDR3 protein. The sample records around 230,000 distinct CDR3 sequences, 6.5% to 7.5% being singletons. Sequencing was performed on CD4+ T cells sorted from PBMCs, taken on the day of the yellow fever booster vaccination. These receptor sequences come from a man aged 25-40 years who received the YFV17D yellow fever vaccine.

Points on this clonotype: This sequence may be a read error, since a much larger clone differs from it by one base. The chain links TRBV12-3 or TRBV12-4 to TRBJ2-7; TRBD2 matches at 7 bases. The CDR3 consists of 15 residues. CDR3 amino acids: CSSSPGLGRDYEQYF. The CDR3 DNA follows: TGTTCCAGCAGCCCCGGACTAGGTAGGGACTACGAGCAGTACTTC.

This clonotype was counted at least ten times. This chain connects TRBV6-5 to TRBJ2-1; D is unclear. Trimming stripped 1 base from V and 4 bases from J, with 11 bases between. From germline, CDR1 is MNHEY and CDR2 SVGAGI. The CDR3 sequence is 15 residues long. The CDR3 DNA reads as TGTGCCAGCAGTTACTACTCCGGCAGGTACAATGAGCAGTTCTTC. Translation: CASSYYSGRYNEQFF.

Comments on this clonotype: This sequence may be a read error, since a much larger clone differs from it by one base. The rearrangement joins TRBV6-6 to TRBJ2-5; D could derive from TRBD1 or TRBD2 (5 bases each). Germline V gene data show CDR1 as MNHNY and CDR2 as SVGAGI (reference sequence). The V end lost 8 bases, the J end lost 1 base, and 11 bases lay between the germline ends. The CDR3 consists of 13 residues. In DNA, the CDR3 is TGTGCCAGCTTCGGGACCCCCCAAGAGACCCAGTACTTC. Translation: CASFGTPQETQYF.

A word on this clonotype: One end of the junction varies from germline; a read error may be responsible. This chain joins TRBV5-4 and TRBJ1-1; a weak D match, TRBD1 (6 bases). Germline V CDR1 and CDR2: SGHNT, YYREEE (reference sequence). This CDR3 is built from 13 residues. CDR3 amino acids: CDSSFGGGKAAFF. The CDR3, as DNA: TGTGACAGCAGCTTTGGTGGGGGCAAGGCGGCTTTCTTT.

There are a few counts of this clonotype. V is TRBV7-6 and J is TRBJ2-5, with D perhaps TRBD1 or TRBD2 (5 bases each). From germline, CDR1 is SGHVS and CDR2 FNYEAQ. V lost 5 bases and J 5 bases, leaving 15 bases between the germline ends. This CDR3 has 14 residues. The DNA of the CDR3 is TGTGCCAGCAGCCCAGGGACCTGGGAGGAGACCCAGTACTTC. Amino acids: CASSPGTWEETQYF.

This clonotype was observed at least ten times. The gene calls are TRBV7-2 and TRBJ2-5, with 12 bases identical to TRBD2. V shed 5 bases, J shed 2 bases, and the junction held 9 bases outside the gene matches. CDR3 length: 17 amino acids. Germline V gene data show CDR1 as SGHTA and CDR2 as FQGNSA. The DNA of the CDR3 is TGTGCCAGCAGCACCGGACTAGCGGGACCCTCGCAAGAGACCCAGTACTTC. Amino acid sequence: CASSTGLAGPSQETQYF.

CDR3 amino acids: CASSTTGAFSGANVLTF. In nucleotides, the CDR3 is TGTGCCAGCAGTACGACAGGGGCGTTCTCTGGGGCCAACGTCCTGACTTTC. The chain links TRBV25-1 to TRBJ2-6; 8 nucleotides align to TRBD1. J gave up 0 bases and V 5 bases, and 6 bases lay outside the gene matches. Germline V lookup: CDR1 MGHDK, CDR2 SYGVNS. The CDR3 is 17 amino acids.

This clonotype was counted between two and nine times. The chain has TRBV18 and TRBJ1-5; no reliable D call. CDR1 and CDR2 from the germline V gene are KGHSH and LQKENI. The CDR3 sequence is 14 residues long. Between the trimmed V and J ends, which lost 5 bases and 3 bases, there was a span of 11 bases. The CDR3 DNA follows: TGTGCCAGCTCATCAGCGGGGAACAATCAGCCCCAGCATTTT. Translated, it gives CASSSAGNNQPQHF.

This clonotype was seen more than once but under ten times. The chain carries TRBV19 and TRBJ2-2; the D is unclear. CDR1 is LNHDA, CDR2 SQIVND, per germline (reference sequence). The CDR3 loop spans 15 amino acids. Between the trimmed V and J ends, which lost 3 bases and 2 bases, there was a span of 10 bases. CDR3 in amino acids: CASSIGLINTGELFF. CDR3 sequence (DNA): TGTGCCAGTAGTATTGGGCTGATTAACACCGGGGAGCTGTTTTTT.

In this sample, this clonotype turned up a few times. The rearrangement links TRBV19 to TRBJ2-3, with 12 bases fitting TRBD2. The germline CDR1 and CDR2 sequences are LNHDA and SQIVND (reference sequence). CDR3 size: 15 residues. V was clipped by 8 bases and J by 2 bases; unmatched bases: 5. The CDR3 reads CASGGLAGSTDTQYF. For the CDR3, the DNA is TGTGCCAGTGGGGGACTAGCGGGTTCCACAGATACGCAGTATTTT.

This clonotype was observed many times. The rearrangement links TRBV20-1 to TRBJ2-1; D uncertain. The CDR3 length is 10 residues. Trimming stripped 4 bases from V and 8 bases from J, with 6 bases between. Germline CDR1 DFQATT, CDR2 SNEGSKA (reference sequence). As DNA, the CDR3 is TGCAGTGCTACGGACGATGAGCAGTTCTTC. Its translation: CSATDDEQFF.

This clonotype was seen many times. The chain couples TRBV6-2 or TRBV6-3 to TRBJ2-5, with 9 bases matching TRBD2. The CDR3 runs to 13 residues. Germline CDR1 and CDR2: MNHEY and SVGEGT. V lost 0 bases to trimming and J lost 10 bases; unmatched junction nucleotides: 3. CDR3 sequence (DNA): TGTGCCAGCAGTTACTCTAGCGGGAGTATCCAGTACTTC. Residues: CASSYSSGSIQYF.